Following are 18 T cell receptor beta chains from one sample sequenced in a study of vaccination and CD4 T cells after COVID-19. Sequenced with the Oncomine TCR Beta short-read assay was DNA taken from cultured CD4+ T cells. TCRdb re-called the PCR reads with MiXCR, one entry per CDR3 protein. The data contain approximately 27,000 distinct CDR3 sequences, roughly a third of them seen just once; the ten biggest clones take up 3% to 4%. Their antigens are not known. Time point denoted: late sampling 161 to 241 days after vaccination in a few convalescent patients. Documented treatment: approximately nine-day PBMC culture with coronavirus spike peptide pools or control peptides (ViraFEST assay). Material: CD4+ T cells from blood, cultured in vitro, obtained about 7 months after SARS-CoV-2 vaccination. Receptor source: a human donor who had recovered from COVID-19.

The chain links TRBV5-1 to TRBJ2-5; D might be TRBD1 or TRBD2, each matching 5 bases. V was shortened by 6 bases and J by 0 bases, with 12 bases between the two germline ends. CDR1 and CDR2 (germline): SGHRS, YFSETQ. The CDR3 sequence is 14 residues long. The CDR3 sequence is CASNTEGHQETQYF. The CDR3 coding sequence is TGCGCCAGCAATACCGAGGGACACCAAGAGACCCAGTACTTC.

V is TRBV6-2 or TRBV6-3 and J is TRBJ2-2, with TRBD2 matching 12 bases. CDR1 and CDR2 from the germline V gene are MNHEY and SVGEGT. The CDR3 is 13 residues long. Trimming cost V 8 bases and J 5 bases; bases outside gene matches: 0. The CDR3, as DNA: TGTGCCAGCGGGACTAGCGGGACCGGGGAGCTGTTTTTT. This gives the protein CASGTSGTGELFF.

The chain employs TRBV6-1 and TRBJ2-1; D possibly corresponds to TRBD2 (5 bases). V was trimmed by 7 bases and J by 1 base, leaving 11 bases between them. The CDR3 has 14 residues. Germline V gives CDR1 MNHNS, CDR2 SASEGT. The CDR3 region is CASTASLSYNEQFF. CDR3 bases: TGTGCCAGCACCGCTAGCCTTTCCTACAATGAGCAGTTCTTC.

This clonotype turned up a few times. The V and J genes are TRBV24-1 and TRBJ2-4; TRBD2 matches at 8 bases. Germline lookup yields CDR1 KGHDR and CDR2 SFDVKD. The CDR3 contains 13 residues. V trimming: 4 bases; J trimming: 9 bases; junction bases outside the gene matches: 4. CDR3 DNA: TGTGCCACCAGTGAGTCGGGGGGGGGCATTCAGTACTTC. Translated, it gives CATSESGGGIQYF.

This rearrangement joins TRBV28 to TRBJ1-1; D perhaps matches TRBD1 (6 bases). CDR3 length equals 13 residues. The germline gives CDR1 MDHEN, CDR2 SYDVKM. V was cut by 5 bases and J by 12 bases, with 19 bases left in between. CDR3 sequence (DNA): TGTGCCAGCAGTCTACCACAGGGAAGGAAAACTTTCTTT. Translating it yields CASSLPQGRKTFF. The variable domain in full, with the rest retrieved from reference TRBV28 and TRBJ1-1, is DVKVTQSSRYLVKRTGEKVFLECVQDMDHENMFWYRQDPGLGLRLIYFSYDVKMKEKGDIPEGYSVSREKKERFSLILESASTNQTSMYLCASSLPQGRKTFFGQGTRLTVV.

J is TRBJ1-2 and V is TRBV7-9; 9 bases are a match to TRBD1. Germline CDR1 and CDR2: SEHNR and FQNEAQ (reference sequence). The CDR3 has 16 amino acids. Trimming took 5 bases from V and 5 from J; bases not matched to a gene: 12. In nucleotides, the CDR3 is TGTGCCAGCAGCAGGGTCCCGGGACAGGGAACTTATGGCTACACCTTC. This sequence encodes CASSRVPGQGTYGYTF.

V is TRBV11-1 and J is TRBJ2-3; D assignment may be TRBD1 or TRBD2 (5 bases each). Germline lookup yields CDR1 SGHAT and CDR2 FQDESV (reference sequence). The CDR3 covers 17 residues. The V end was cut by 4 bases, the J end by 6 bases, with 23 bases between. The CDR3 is CASSSHLFSTEGDTQYF. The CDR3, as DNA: TGTGCCAGCAGCTCCCACCTTTTTTCCACAGAGGGGGATACGCAGTATTTT.

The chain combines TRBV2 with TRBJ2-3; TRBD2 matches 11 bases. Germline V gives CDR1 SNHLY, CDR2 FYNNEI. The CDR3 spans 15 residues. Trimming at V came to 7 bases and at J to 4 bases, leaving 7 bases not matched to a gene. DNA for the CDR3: TGTGCCAGCAAGTCTACTAGCGGGAGCCCAGATACGCAGTATTTT. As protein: CASKSTSGSPDTQYF.

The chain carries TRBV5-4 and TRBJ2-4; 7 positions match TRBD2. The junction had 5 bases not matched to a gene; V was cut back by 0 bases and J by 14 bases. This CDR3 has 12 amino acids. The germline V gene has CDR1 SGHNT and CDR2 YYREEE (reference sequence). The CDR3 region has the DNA TGTGCCAGCAGCTTGGGGGGGGAGGGCGAGTACTTC. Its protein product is CASSLGGEGEYF. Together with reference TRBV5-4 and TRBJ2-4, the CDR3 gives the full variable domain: ETGVTQSPTHLIKTRGQQVTLRCSSQSGHNTVSWYQQALGQGPQFIFQYYREEENGRGNFPPRFSGLQFPNYSSELNVNALELDDSALYLCASSLGGEGEYFGAGTRLSVL.

In nucleotides, the CDR3 is TGTGCCAGCAGTCGAGCTACTAGCGATGGTGAGCAGTTCTTC. This sequence encodes CASSRATSDGEQFF. The V gene is TRBV12-3 or TRBV12-4, the J gene TRBJ2-1; 7 nucleotides agree with TRBD2. CDR3 length equals 14 residues. Germline trimming cut 5 bases from V and 9 bases from J; bases unmatched to any gene: 10.

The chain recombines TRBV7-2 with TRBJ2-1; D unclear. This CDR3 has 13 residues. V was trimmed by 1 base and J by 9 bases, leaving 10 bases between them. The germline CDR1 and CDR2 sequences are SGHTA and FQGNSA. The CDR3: CASSLGPVTEQFF. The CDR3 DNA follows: TGTGCCAGCAGCTTAGGTCCGGTTACTGAGCAGTTCTTC. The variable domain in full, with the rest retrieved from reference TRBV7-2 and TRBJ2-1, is GAGVSQSPSNKVTEKGKDVELRCDPISGHTALYWYRQSLGQGLEFLIYFQGNSAPDKSGLPSDRFSAERTGGSVSTLTIQRTQQEDSAVYLCASSLGPVTEQFFGPGTRLTVL.

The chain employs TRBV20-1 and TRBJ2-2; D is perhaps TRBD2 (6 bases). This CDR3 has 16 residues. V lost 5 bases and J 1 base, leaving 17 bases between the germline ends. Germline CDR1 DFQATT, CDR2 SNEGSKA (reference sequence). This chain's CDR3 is CSAATDRDWNTGELFF. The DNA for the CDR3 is TGCAGTGCTGCAACCGACCGGGACTGGAACACCGGGGAGCTGTTTTTT.

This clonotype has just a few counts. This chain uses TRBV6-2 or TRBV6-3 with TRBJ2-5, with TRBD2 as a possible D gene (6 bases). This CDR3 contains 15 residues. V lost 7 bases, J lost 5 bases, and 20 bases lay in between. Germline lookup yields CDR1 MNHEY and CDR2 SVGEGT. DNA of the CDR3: TGTGCCAGCACCCCTGGGAGGCTTGGCTGGGAGACCCAGTACTTC. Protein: CASTPGRLGWETQYF.

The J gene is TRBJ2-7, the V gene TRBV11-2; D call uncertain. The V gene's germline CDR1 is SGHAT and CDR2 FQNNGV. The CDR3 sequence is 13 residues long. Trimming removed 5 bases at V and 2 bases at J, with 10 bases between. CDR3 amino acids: CASSLRRPYEQYF. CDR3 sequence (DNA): TGTGCCAGCAGCCTCCGAAGACCCTACGAGCAGTACTTC.

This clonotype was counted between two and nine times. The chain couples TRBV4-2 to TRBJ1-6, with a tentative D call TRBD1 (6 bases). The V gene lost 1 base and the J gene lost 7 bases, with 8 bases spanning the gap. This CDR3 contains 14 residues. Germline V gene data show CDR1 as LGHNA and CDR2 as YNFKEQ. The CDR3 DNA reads TGTGCCAGCAGCCAAGTCGACAGGAATTCACCCCTCCACTTT. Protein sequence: CASSQVDRNSPLHF.

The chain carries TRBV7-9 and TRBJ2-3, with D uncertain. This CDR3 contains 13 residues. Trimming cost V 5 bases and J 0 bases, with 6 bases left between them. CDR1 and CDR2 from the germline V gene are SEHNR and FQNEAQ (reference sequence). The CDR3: CASSLLSTDTQYF. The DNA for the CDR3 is TGTGCCAGCAGCCTACTAAGCACAGATACGCAGTATTTT. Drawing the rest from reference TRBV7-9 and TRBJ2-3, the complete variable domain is DTGVSQNPRHKITKRGQNVTFRCDPISEHNRLYWYRQTLGQGPEFLTYFQNEAQLEKSRLLSDRFSAERPKGSFSTLEIQRTEQGDSAMYLCASSLLSTDTQYFGPGTRLTVL.

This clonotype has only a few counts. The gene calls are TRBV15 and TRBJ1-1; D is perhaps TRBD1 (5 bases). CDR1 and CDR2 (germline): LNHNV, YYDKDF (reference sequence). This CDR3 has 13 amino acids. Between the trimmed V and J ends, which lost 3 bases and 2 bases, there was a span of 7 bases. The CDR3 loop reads CATSRTVNTEAFF. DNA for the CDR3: TGTGCCACCAGCAGGACAGTCAACACTGAAGCTTTCTTT. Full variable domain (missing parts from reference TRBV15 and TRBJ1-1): DAMVIQNPRYQVTQFGKPVTLSCSQTLNHNVMYWYQQKSSQAPKLLFHYYDKDFNNEADTPDNFQSRRPNTSFCFLDIRSPGLGDTAMYLCATSRTVNTEAFFGQGTRLTVV.

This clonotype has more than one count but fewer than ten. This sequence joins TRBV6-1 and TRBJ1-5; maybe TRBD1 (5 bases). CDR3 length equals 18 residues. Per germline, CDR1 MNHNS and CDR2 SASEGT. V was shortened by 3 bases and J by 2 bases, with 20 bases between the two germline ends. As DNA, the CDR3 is TGTGCCAGCAGTGACGCCCCCGGGACCGGCCTCGGCAATCAGCCCCAGCATTTT. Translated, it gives CASSDAPGTGLGNQPQHF.